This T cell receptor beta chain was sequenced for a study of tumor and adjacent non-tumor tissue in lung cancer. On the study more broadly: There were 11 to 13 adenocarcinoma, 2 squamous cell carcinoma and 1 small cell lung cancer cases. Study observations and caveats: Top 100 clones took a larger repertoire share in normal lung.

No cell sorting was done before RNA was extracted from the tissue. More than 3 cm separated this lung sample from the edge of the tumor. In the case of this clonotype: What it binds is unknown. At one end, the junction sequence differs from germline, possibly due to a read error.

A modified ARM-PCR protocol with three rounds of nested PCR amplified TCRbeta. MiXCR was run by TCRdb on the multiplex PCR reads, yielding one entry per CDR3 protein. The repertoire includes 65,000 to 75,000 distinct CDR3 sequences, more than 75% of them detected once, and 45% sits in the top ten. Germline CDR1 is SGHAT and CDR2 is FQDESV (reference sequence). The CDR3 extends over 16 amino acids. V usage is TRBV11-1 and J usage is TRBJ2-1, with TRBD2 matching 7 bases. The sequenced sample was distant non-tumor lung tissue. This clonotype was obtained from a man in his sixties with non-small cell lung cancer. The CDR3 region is CASNFSFGGTYNEQFF. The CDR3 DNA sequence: TGTGCCAGCAACTTCTCTTTCGGGGGGACCTATAATGAGCAGTTCTTC.